Listed here are 21 T cell receptor beta chains from one sample, sequenced in a study of cytomegalovirus exposure and HLA in healthy donors. 60 Vbeta and 13 Jbeta primers were used in PCR. Profiling relied on immunoSEQ multiplex PCR, and the TCRdb table lists in-frame clones only, not all of them. The sample includes 150,000 to 200,000 clones, approximately 75% of them seen just once. The material sequenced was PBMCs. The origin of the receptors is a girl aged 5 to 17 in good health and CMV-seronegative.

This clone was seen once. V and J are TRBV9 and TRBJ2-2, with D tentatively TRBD2 (5 bases). The V gene lost 0 bases and the J gene lost 7 bases, with 13 bases spanning the gap. The germline V gene has CDR1 SGDLS and CDR2 YYNGEE. The CDR3 sequence is 15 residues long. CDR3 bases: TGTGCCAGCAGCGTAGGGGCTAGCCTGGGCGGGGAGCTGTTTTTT. As protein: CASSVGASLGGELFF.

This clone was counted only a few times. The rearrangement uses TRBV4-1 and TRBJ2-1; tentatively, D is TRBD2 (5 bases). The length of the CDR3 is 15 residues. The germline gives CDR1 MGHRA, CDR2 YSYEKL. The ends were cut back, 7 bases at V and 8 bases at J, with 21 bases in the middle. CDR3 residues: CASTPLVGSSDEQFF. CDR3 in DNA: TGCGCCAGCACACCTTTGGTAGGGAGTAGCGATGAGCAGTTCTTC.

V and J are TRBV13 and TRBJ1-1, with 8 bases that match TRBD1. Germline V CDR1 and CDR2: PRHDT, FYEKMQ (reference sequence). V lost 4 bases and J lost 2; bases outside the gene matches: 9. This CDR3 is built from 16 residues. CDR3 DNA sequence: TGTGCCAGCAGCTCACAGGGGGGCAGGGCTAACACTGAAGCTTTCTTT. It is translated as CASSSQGGRANTEAFF.

V and J are TRBV15 and TRBJ2-5; maybe TRBD2 (6 bases). The CDR3 consists of 16 residues. V lost 0 bases, J lost 8 bases, and 19 bases lay in between. Germline values: CDR1 LNHNV, CDR2 YYDKDF (reference sequence). CDR3 residues: CATSRDGARTGDTQYF. In nucleotides, the CDR3 is TGTGCCACCAGCAGAGATGGGGCGAGGACGGGAGACACCCAGTACTTC.

This chain links TRBV7-9 with TRBJ1-1; 7 bases map to TRBD1. The V segment lost 5 bases and the J segment 7 bases; nucleotides outside the gene matches: 10. Germline CDR1 is SEHNR and CDR2 is FQNEAQ (reference sequence). The CDR3 is 14 residues long. The CDR3 protein is CASSPATGSYEAFF. The CDR3 bases are TGTGCCAGCAGCCCAGCGACAGGGTCCTATGAAGCTTTCTTT.

This chain uses TRBV5-6 with TRBJ2-1; 11 nucleotides line up with TRBD1. V shed 3 bases, J shed 6 bases, and the junction held 8 bases outside the gene matches. In germline, CDR1 is SGHDT, CDR2 YYEEEE. CDR3 length: 16 residues. The CDR3 bases are TGTGCCAGCAGCTCACCGGGACAGGGGGTTTTCAATGAGCAGTTCTTC. As protein: CASSSPGQGVFNEQFF. The full variable domain, with the rest looked up from reference TRBV5-6 and TRBJ2-1, is DAGVTQSPTHLIKTRGQQVTLRCSPKSGHDTVSWYQQALGQGPQFIFQYYEEEERQRGNFPDRFSGHQFPNYSSELNVNALLLGDSALYLCASSSPGQGVFNEQFFGPGTRLTVL.

The V call is TRBV19, the J call TRBJ1-5, with a weak D call TRBD1 (6 bases). This CDR3 has 14 amino acids. Germline V gives CDR1 LNHDA, CDR2 SQIVND (reference sequence). Deletions cut 3 bases from V and 10 bases from J, with 16 bases between. CDR3 DNA: TGTGCCAGTAGTATCCCCGGGGGGGGGCAACCCCAGCATTTT. Protein: CASSIPGGGQPQHF.

This clone was picked up a small number of times. In nucleotides, the CDR3 is TGTGCCAGCAGTTCCAAATACAGGGAACACGAGCAGTACTTC. Translation: CASSSKYREHEQYF. The rearrangement uses TRBV6-1 and TRBJ2-7; D possibly corresponds to TRBD1 (6 bases). V was pared by 5 bases and J by 5 bases, with 16 bases between. The CDR3 contains 14 residues. CDR1 is MNHNS and CDR2 is SASEGT in the germline V gene.

The chain recombines TRBV19 with TRBJ1-4; D ambiguous. V gave up 7 bases and J gave up 0 bases, with 15 bases separating them. Germline CDR1 is LNHDA and CDR2 is SQIVND (reference sequence). The CDR3 covers 16 residues. The CDR3: CASTRAPGATNEKLFF. The CDR3 nucleotides are TGTGCCAGTACAAGGGCGCCGGGAGCAACTAATGAAAAACTGTTTTTT.

This clone was found a few times. This sequence joins TRBV29-1 and TRBJ1-5, with 9 nucleotides matching TRBD1. Germline assignment: CDR1 SQVTM and CDR2 ANQGSEA. This CDR3 has 13 amino acids. V lost 6 bases to trimming and J lost 5 bases; unmatched junction nucleotides: 5. The CDR3 protein is CSVGQGRDQPQHF. Written as DNA, the CDR3 is TGCAGCGTGGGACAGGGAAGGGATCAGCCCCAGCATTTT. Full variable domain (rest looked up from reference TRBV29-1 and TRBJ1-5): SAVISQKPSRDICQRGTSLTIQCQVDSQVTMMFWYRQQPGQSLTLIATANQGSEATYESGFVIDKFPISRPNLTFSTLTVSNMSPEDSSIYLCSVGQGRDQPQHFGDGTRLSIL.

This sequence joins TRBV7-3 and TRBJ2-7, with a tentative D call TRBD1 (6 bases). The germline V gene has CDR1 SGHTA and CDR2 FQGTGA. V was cut by 11 bases and J by 2 bases, with 16 bases left in between. The CDR3 extends over 13 amino acids. CDR3 loop: CAPLQGLTYEQYF. For the CDR3, the DNA is TGTGCCCCCCTACAGGGCCTAACCTACGAGCAGTACTTC. Looking up the rest from reference TRBV7-3 and TRBJ2-7 gives the full variable domain: GAGVSQTPSNKVTEKGKYVELRCDPISGHTALYWYRQSLGQGPEFLIYFQGTGAADDSGLPNDRFFAVRPEGSVSTLKIQRTERGDSAVYLCAPLQGLTYEQYFGPGTRLTVT.

This chain links TRBV2 with TRBJ1-1; 9 nucleotides align to TRBD1. Germline CDR1 SNHLY, CDR2 FYNNEI. The CDR3 extends over 13 amino acids. With V trimmed by 6 bases and J by 1 base, 0 bases remained unmatched. The CDR3, as DNA: TGTGCCAGCAGGACAGGGGGGAACACTGAAGCTTTCTTT. This gives the protein CASRTGGNTEAFF.

J is TRBJ2-7 and V is TRBV7-6; maybe TRBD1 (6 bases). The length of the CDR3 is 15 residues. Germline lookup yields CDR1 SGHVS and CDR2 FNYEAQ. The V end was cut by 5 bases, the J end by 0 bases, with 14 bases between. The CDR3 DNA reads TGTGCCAGCAGCAGAGGACAGTGGTCCTCCTACGAGCAGTACTTC. As protein: CASSRGQWSSYEQYF.

The CDR3 DNA sequence: TGTGCCAGCAGTTCGCTGGGGGACAGAGGAAATATGGCTGAAGCTTTCTTT. Translating gives CASSSLGDRGNMAEAFF. The gene calls are TRBV27 and TRBJ1-1; 7 bases agree with TRBD1. Germline assignment: CDR1 MNHEY and CDR2 SMNVEV (reference sequence). This CDR3 is built from 17 residues. V lost 4 bases to trimming and J lost 6 bases; unmatched junction nucleotides: 17.

The chain recombines TRBV5-4 with TRBJ1-6; D uncertain. CDR1 and CDR2 from the germline V gene are SGHNT and YYREEE (reference sequence). This CDR3 has 15 amino acids. The germline V and J ends were trimmed by 4 bases and 8 bases, with 16 bases remaining between them. The CDR3 sequence: CASSRTVSSDSPLHF. CDR3 in DNA: TGTGCCAGCAGCCGGACTGTCTCCTCGGATTCACCCCTCCACTTT.

V and J are TRBV18 and TRBJ1-2; maybe TRBD1 (5 bases). CDR3 length: 16 residues. The V end was cut by 4 bases, the J end by 5 bases, with 20 bases between. CDR1 is KGHSH, CDR2 LQKENI, per germline. The CDR3 reads CASSLISRGLEYGYTF. CDR3 bases: TGTGCCAGCTCACTAATTTCGAGGGGACTCGAGTATGGCTACACCTTC.

This clone is a singleton in its sample. The chain is built from TRBV18 and TRBJ1-5; 8 bases fit TRBD1. The CDR3 spans 15 residues. V trimming: 3 bases; J trimming: 5 bases; junction bases outside the gene matches: 6. Per the germline V gene, CDR1 is KGHSH and CDR2 is LQKENI. The CDR3 is CASSPTADRDQPQHF. The CDR3 coding sequence is TGTGCCAGCTCACCTACGGCGGACAGGGATCAGCCCCAGCATTTT.

The J gene is TRBJ1-2, the V gene TRBV14, with D hard to call. The CDR3 has 12 amino acids. In germline, CDR1 is SGHDN, CDR2 FVKESK. V lost 2 bases and J lost 5, with 6 bases in between. The CDR3 bases are TGTGCCAGCAGCCAATTTCAGTATGGCTACACCTTC. Encoded protein: CASSQFQYGYTF.

This clone has only a few counts. This rearrangement joins TRBV9 to TRBJ2-7, with 10 bases that match TRBD2. After removal of 7 bases from V and 4 bases from J, the junction contained 5 bases not matched to a gene. Germline V gives CDR1 SGDLS, CDR2 YYNGEE. This CDR3 is 13 amino acids long. The CDR3 sequence: CASSPSGGYEQYF. CDR3 bases: TGTGCCAGCTCCCCTAGCGGGGGTTACGAGCAGTACTTC. The full variable domain, its missing parts supplied by reference TRBV9 and TRBJ2-7, is DSGVTQTPKHLITATGQRVTLRCSPRSGDLSVYWYQQSLDQGLQFLIQYYNGEERAKGNILERFSAQQFPDLHSELNLSSLELGDSALYFCASSPSGGYEQYFGPGTRLTVT.

This chain links TRBV6-1 with TRBJ1-3; D perhaps matches TRBD1 (5 bases). With 8 bases removed from V and 2 bases from J, the gap between germline ends came to 7 bases. Looked up from germline, CDR1 is MNHNS and CDR2 is SASEGT. The CDR3 extends over 12 amino acids. CDR3 nucleotide sequence: TGTGCCAGCGCGGACACTGGAAACACCATATATTTT. This translates into CASADTGNTIYF.

CDR3 sequence: CASSYTGSYEQYF. The CDR3 DNA is TGCGCCAGCAGTTATACAGGGTCCTACGAGCAGTACTTC. The chain is built from TRBV10-2 and TRBJ2-7; D possibly corresponds to TRBD1 (6 bases). The V end was cut by 5 bases, the J end by 1 base, with 9 bases between. The CDR3 consists of 13 residues. CDR1 is WSHSY and CDR2 is SAAADI in the germline V gene.